Following are 16 T cell receptor beta chains from one sample sequenced in a study of graft-versus-host responses after intestinal transplantation. Profiled with immunoSEQ multiplex PCR; TCRdb holds only in-frame clones, not every one. The sample has about 97,000 clones, approximately 90% seen once. The input for sequencing was PBMCs, taken around 450 days after intestinal transplant. These receptors all stem from a human patient who received an intestinal transplant, so some T cells may come from the graft donor.

The chain couples TRBV4-2 to TRBJ2-7, with TRBD2 as a possible D gene (5 bases). Trimming shortened V by 4 bases and J by 3 bases, and 22 bases separated the two germline ends. This CDR3 has 17 amino acids. Germline CDR1 LGHNA, CDR2 YNFKEQ. CDR3 in DNA: TGTGCCAGCAGCCTTAGCCGAGAGGGCCTTCGGAACTACGAGCAGTACTTC. Amino acid sequence: CASSLSREGLRNYEQYF.

The chain combines TRBV7-6 with TRBJ2-1; TRBD2 is a possible D gene (5 bases). V lost 0 bases and J lost 10, with 13 bases in between. The germline gives CDR1 SGHVS, CDR2 FNYEAQ. This CDR3 region has 14 residues. CDR3: CASSLAYSGYEQFF. CDR3 sequence (DNA): TGTGCCAGCAGCTTAGCGTACTCGGGGTACGAGCAGTTCTTC.

The CDR3, as DNA: TGTGCCAGCAGCCAAGGGACGGTGTACCAAGAGACCCAGTACTTC. This encodes CASSQGTVYQETQYF. V gene TRBV2 combines with J gene TRBJ2-5; D possibly uses TRBD1 or TRBD2 (5 bases each). The CDR3 spans 15 residues. V was clipped by 6 bases and J by 0 bases, with 14 bases between them. The germline V gene has CDR1 SNHLY and CDR2 FYNNEI.

J is TRBJ2-1 and V is TRBV6-4; D is possibly TRBD2 (6 bases). Germline CDR1 reads MRHNA; CDR2 reads SNTAGT. The CDR3 contains 13 residues. The V and J ends lost 6 bases and 2 bases respectively, with 8 bases between them. The CDR3 DNA is TGTGCCAGCAGCGCGGGACCCTACAATGAGCAGTTCTTC. This encodes CASSAGPYNEQFF.

The rearrangement uses TRBV27 and TRBJ2-1; 8 bases are a match to TRBD2. This CDR3 is 14 amino acids long. Germline trimming cut 6 bases from V and 9 bases from J; bases unmatched to any gene: 10. Germline loops: CDR1 MNHEY, CDR2 SMNVEV (reference sequence). CDR3 sequence: CASRGFSGAIEQFF. The CDR3 DNA reads TGTGCCAGCAGGGGGTTTAGCGGGGCCATTGAGCAGTTCTTC.

This chain links TRBV29-1 with TRBJ2-5; TRBD1 might be the D (5 bases). Germline CDR1 is SQVTM and CDR2 is ANQGSEA. The germline V and J ends were trimmed by 3 bases and 2 bases, with 13 bases remaining between them. The CDR3 extends over 14 amino acids. The CDR3 is CSVEQGKGQETQYF. For the CDR3, the DNA is TGCAGCGTTGAGCAAGGGAAGGGGCAAGAGACCCAGTACTTC.

The chain links TRBV7-2 to TRBJ1-2, with D hard to call. The CDR3 covers 14 residues. Trimming stripped 1 base from V and 7 bases from J, with 13 bases between. Germline V gene data show CDR1 as SGHTA and CDR2 as FQGNSA. The CDR3 nucleotides are TGTGCCAGCAGCTTAGATGGATCTGGGGTTGGCTACACCTTC. Its translation is CASSLDGSGVGYTF.

The chain links TRBV23-1 to TRBJ1-5, with a possible D match to TRBD1 (6 bases). TRBV23-1 is annotated as an ORF whose role is uncertain. The CDR3 extends over 12 amino acids. V lost 8 bases, J lost 7 bases, and 12 bases lay in between. DNA of the CDR3: TGCGCCAGCGGGTTACAGGGCCAGCCCCAGCATTTT. Translation gives CASGLQGQPQHF.

The chain uses TRBV7-9 and TRBJ2-3, with 8 bases that match TRBD2. CDR3 length equals 13 residues. In germline, CDR1 is SEHNR, CDR2 FQNEAQ (reference sequence). After removal of 6 bases from V and 5 bases from J, the junction contained 4 bases not matched to a gene. CDR3 in amino acids: CASRHRGGDTQYF. The CDR3 DNA reads TGTGCCAGCAGACACCGGGGGGGAGATACGCAGTATTTT.

The chain is built from TRBV5-1 and TRBJ2-1; the D gene could be TRBD1 or TRBD2 (5 bases each). Trimming took off 4 bases at V and 2 bases at J, with 16 bases between the two ends. In germline, CDR1 is SGHRS, CDR2 YFSETQ. This CDR3 region has 16 residues. CDR3: CASSPGLGDAYNEQFF. The DNA of the CDR3 is TGCGCCAGCAGCCCCGGGTTGGGGGACGCCTACAATGAGCAGTTCTTC.

The CDR3: CAISRDRTNYGYTF. The CDR3 DNA reads TGTGCCATCAGCCGGGACAGGACCAACTATGGCTACACCTTC. J is TRBJ1-2 and V is TRBV10-3; 8 bases agree with TRBD1. J lost 2 bases, V lost 6 bases, and 5 bases had no gene match. The CDR3 has 14 amino acids. Germline CDR1 and CDR2: ENHRY and SYGVKD.

The genes are TRBV6-6 and TRBJ1-1; D remains unclear. Trimming cost V 5 bases and J 1 base, with 11 bases left between them. The CDR3 contains 14 residues. CDR1 is MNHNY and CDR2 is SVGAGI in the germline V gene (reference sequence). CDR3 DNA sequence: TGTGCCAGCAGTAATACGAGGGAGAACACTGAAGCTTTCTTT. It translates to CASSNTRENTEAFF.

J is TRBJ2-2 and V is TRBV14, with D uncertain. The germline CDR1 and CDR2 sequences are SGHDN and FVKESK. V was cut by 0 bases and J by 5 bases, with 4 bases left in between. This CDR3 is 13 amino acids long. The CDR3 loop reads CASSQDWTGELFF. The CDR3 nucleotides are TGTGCCAGCAGCCAAGATTGGACCGGGGAGCTGTTTTTT. Drawing the rest from reference TRBV14 and TRBJ2-2, the complete variable domain is EAGVTQFPSHSVIEKGQTVTLRCDPISGHDNLYWYRRVMGKEIKFLLHFVKESKQDESGMPNNRFLAERTGGTYSTLKVQPAELEDSGVYFCASSQDWTGELFFGEGSRLTVL.

V gene TRBV2 combines with J gene TRBJ1-2, with D hard to call. The CDR3 extends over 12 amino acids. Germline-derived CDR1 and CDR2 are SNHLY and FYNNEI. With 3 bases removed from V and 8 bases from J, the gap between germline ends came to 10 bases. CDR3 loop: CASSDSGLGYTF. In nucleotides, the CDR3 is TGTGCCAGCAGTGATTCCGGGTTGGGCTACACCTTC.

In this sample, this clone turned up once. This chain uses TRBV5-1 with TRBJ2-2; the match to TRBD1 covers 7 bases. J was trimmed by 0 bases and V by 3 bases; bases with no gene match: 5. Germline CDR1 reads SGHRS; CDR2 reads YFSETQ. This CDR3 contains 16 residues. The CDR3 region is CASSSPGQSNTGELFF. The CDR3 region has the DNA TGCGCCAGCAGCTCACCGGGACAGTCGAACACCGGGGAGCTGTTTTTT.

The chain joins TRBV18 to TRBJ2-1; 9 bases align to TRBD2. J lost 7 bases, V lost 3 bases, and 10 bases had no gene match. CDR1 is KGHSH, CDR2 LQKENI, per germline. The CDR3 covers 16 residues. The CDR3 DNA is TGTGCCAGCTCACCCCCGGTTAGCGGGGGCCTGAATGAGCAGTTCTTC. It codes for CASSPPVSGGLNEQFF.